A single sample is the source of the 5 T cell receptor beta chains below, sequenced in a study of cytomegalovirus exposure and HLA in healthy donors. 60 Vbeta and 13 Jbeta primers were used in PCR. The data were produced by immunoSEQ multiplex PCR, yet TCRdb's version contains in-frame clones alone and is incomplete. The sample shows about 150,000 clones, roughly a tenth of them seen only once. Specimen: PBMCs. These receptors came from a male donor in good health and CMV-seronegative.

The V call is TRBV27, the J call TRBJ1-2, with 8 bases fitting TRBD1. The CDR3 spans 16 residues. Germline CDR1 and CDR2: MNHEY and SMNVEV (reference sequence). The junction had 15 bases not matched to a gene; V was cut back by 5 bases and J by 7 bases. This CDR3 is CASSPHDRAGGSGYTF. The CDR3 bases are TGTGCCAGCAGTCCGCACGATAGGGCAGGGGGCTCTGGCTACACCTTC.

This clone has more than one count but fewer than ten. The chain links TRBV7-6 to TRBJ1-2, with TRBD1 as a possible D gene (6 bases). Trimming removed 0 bases at V and 4 bases at J, with 9 bases between. Germline V gene data show CDR1 as SGHVS and CDR2 as FNYEAQ. The CDR3 spans 14 residues. Here the CDR3 reads CASSLAKGGYGYTF. CDR3 sequence (DNA): TGTGCCAGCAGCTTAGCTAAAGGGGGCTATGGCTACACCTTC. Complete variable domain (other parts from reference TRBV7-6 and TRBJ1-2): GAGVSQSPRYKVTKRGQDVALRCDPISGHVSLYWYRQALGQGPEFLTYFNYEAQQDKSGLPNDRFSAERPEGSISTLTIQRTEQRDSAMYRCASSLAKGGYGYTFGSGTRLTVV.

The V gene is TRBV27, the J gene TRBJ2-5; 9 positions agree with TRBD2. The CDR3 sequence is 20 residues long. CDR1 and CDR2 from the germline V gene are MNHEY and SMNVEV (reference sequence). V shed 0 bases and J 2 bases; nucleotides not matched to a gene: 16. CDR3 sequence: CASSLSYPILAGDEQETQYF. As DNA, the CDR3 is TGTGCCAGCAGTTTATCCTATCCCATTTTAGCGGGAGACGAACAAGAGACCCAGTACTTC.

CDR3 residues: CASSFSTSGGTYEQYF. Written as DNA, the CDR3 is TGTGCCAGCAGTTTCTCTACTAGCGGGGGGACCTACGAGCAGTACTTC. J is TRBJ2-7 and V is TRBV7-9; 12 bases are shared with TRBD2. CDR1 and CDR2 (germline): SEHNR, FQNEAQ (reference sequence). V shed 6 bases, J shed 2 bases, and the junction held 8 bases outside the gene matches. This CDR3 has 16 amino acids.

This clone has just a few counts. This chain uses TRBV2 with TRBJ2-7, with D tentatively TRBD1 (5 bases). CDR3 length equals 15 residues. The V end was cut by 4 bases, the J end by 5 bases, with 18 bases between. From germline, CDR1 is SNHLY and CDR2 FYNNEI. The CDR3 protein is CASSVSLWQGHEQYF. Written as DNA, the CDR3 is TGTGCCAGCAGTGTGTCCCTTTGGCAGGGCCACGAGCAGTACTTC.